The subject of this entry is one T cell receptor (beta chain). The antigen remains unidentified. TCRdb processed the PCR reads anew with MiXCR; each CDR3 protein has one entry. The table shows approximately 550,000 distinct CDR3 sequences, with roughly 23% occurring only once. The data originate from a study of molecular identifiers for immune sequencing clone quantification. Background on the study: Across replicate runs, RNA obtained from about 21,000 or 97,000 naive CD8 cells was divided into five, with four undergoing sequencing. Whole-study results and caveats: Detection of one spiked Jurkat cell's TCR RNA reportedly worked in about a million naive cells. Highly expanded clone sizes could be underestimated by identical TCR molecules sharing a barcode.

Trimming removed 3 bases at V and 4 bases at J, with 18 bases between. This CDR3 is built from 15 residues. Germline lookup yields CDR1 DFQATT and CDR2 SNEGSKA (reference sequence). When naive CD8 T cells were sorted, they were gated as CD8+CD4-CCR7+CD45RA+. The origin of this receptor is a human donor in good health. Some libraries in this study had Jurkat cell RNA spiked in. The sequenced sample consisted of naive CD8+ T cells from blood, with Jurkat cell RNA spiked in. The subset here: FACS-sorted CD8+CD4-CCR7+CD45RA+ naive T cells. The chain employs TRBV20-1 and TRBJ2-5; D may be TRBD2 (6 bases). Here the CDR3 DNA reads TGCAGTGCTAGGGGTCACGGGGGTGGGCCAGAGACCCAGTACTTC. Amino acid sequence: CSARGHGGGPETQYF.